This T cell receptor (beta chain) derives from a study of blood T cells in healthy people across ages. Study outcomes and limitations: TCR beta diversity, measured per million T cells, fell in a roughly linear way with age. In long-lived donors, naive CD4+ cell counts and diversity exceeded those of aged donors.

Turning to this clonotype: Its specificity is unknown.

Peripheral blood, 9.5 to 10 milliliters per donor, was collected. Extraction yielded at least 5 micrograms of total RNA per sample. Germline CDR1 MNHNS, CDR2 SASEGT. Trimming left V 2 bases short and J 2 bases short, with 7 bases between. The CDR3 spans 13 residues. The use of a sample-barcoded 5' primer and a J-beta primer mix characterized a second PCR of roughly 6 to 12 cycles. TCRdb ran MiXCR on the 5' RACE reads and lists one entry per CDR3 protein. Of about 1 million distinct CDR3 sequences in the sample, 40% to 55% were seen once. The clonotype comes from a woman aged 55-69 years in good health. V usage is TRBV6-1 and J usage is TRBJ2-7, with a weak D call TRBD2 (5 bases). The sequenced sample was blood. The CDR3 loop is CASSETRAYEQYF. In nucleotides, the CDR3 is TGTGCCAGCAGTGAAACTAGAGCCTACGAGCAGTACTTC.